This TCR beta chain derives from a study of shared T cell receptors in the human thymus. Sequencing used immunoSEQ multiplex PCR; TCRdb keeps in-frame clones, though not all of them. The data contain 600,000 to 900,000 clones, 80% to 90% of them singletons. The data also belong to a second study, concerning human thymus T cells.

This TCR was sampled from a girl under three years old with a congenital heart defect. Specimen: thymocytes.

The CDR3 nucleotides read TGCAGCGCCCTAGGCGACACTGAAGCTTTCTTT. This gives the protein CSALGDTEAFF. V is TRBV29-1 and J is TRBJ1-1; D is unclear. Trimming took 7 bases from V and 3 from J, leaving 9 bases between them. The CDR3 has 11 residues. Per germline, CDR1 SQVTM and CDR2 ANQGSEA.